This T cell receptor beta chain was identified during a study of Ad26.COV2.S vaccination and SARS-CoV-2 variants. Trimming removed 0 bases from V and 7 bases from J, with 13 bases in between. CDR3 length: 16 amino acids. Germline-derived CDR1 and CDR2 are LGHNA and YSLEER. The method was immunoSEQ multiplex PCR; TCRdb's version includes in-frame clones alone and lacks a portion of them. The sample contains hundreds of thousands of clones, 87% of which appear only once. The treatment is: roughly 19 received Ad26.COV2.S at low or high dose, single or two shots; roughly 5 received placebo; per-sample allocation not given. Vaccine and placebo recipients were sampled on day 63 after the first injection. Findings of the study overall: Whether participants received vaccine or placebo, their non-spike TCR breadth was similar.

About this clone: The target antigen is unknown.

This specimen was peripheral blood, taken in a trial of Ad26.COV2.S vaccine versus placebo. V and J are TRBV4-3 and TRBJ1-6, with D possibly matching TRBD1 (5 bases). This receptor was taken from a person aged 18-60 years who received the Ad26.COV2.S COVID-19 vaccine or a placebo. CDR3: CASSQDLQGQNSPLHF. The CDR3, as DNA: TGCGCCAGCAGCCAAGATCTCCAGGGTCAGAATTCACCCCTCCACTTT.